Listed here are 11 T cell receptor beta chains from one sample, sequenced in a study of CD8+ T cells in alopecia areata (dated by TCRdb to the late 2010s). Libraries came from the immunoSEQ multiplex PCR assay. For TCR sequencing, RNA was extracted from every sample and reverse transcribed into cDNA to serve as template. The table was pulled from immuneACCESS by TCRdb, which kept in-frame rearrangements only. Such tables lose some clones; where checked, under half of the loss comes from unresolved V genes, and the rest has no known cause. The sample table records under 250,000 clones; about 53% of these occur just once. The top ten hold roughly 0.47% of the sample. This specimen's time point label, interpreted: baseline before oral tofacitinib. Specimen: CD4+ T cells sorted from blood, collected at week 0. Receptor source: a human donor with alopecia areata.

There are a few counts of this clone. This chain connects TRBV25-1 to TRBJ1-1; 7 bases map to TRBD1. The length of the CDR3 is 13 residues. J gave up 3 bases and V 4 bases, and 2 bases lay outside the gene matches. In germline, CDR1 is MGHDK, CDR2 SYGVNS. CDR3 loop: CASSAQGYTEAFF. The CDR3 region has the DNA TGTGCCAGCAGTGCACAGGGGTACACTGAAGCTTTCTTT.

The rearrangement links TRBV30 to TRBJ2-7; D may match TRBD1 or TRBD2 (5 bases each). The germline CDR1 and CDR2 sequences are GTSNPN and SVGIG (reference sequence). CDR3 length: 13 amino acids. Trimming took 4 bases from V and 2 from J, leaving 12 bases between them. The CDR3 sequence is CAWTEGWTYEQYF. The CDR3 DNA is TGTGCCTGGACCGAGGGGTGGACCTACGAGCAGTACTTC.

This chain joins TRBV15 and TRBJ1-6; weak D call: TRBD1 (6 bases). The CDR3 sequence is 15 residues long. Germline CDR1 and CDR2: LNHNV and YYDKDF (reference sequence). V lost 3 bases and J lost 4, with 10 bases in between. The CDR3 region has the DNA TGTGCCACCAGCAGCGGACAGAAATATAATTCACCCCTCCACTTT. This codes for CATSSGQKYNSPLHF.

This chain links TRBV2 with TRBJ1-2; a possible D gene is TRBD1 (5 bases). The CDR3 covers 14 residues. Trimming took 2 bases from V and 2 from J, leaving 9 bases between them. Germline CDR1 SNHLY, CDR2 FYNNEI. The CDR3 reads CASSEQGLNYGYTF. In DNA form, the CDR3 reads TGTGCCAGCAGTGAACAGGGTTTGAACTATGGCTACACCTTC.

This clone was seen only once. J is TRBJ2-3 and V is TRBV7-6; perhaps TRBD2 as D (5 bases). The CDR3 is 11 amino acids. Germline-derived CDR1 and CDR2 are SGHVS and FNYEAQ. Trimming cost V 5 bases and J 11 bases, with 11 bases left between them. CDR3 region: CASSPGGRQYF. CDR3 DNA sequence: TGTGCCAGCAGCCCAGGAGGACGGCAGTATTTT.

CDR3 sequence: CSATGEAKQPQHF. As DNA, the CDR3 is TGCAGCGCTACAGGGGAGGCCAAGCAGCCCCAGCATTTT. The chain combines TRBV29-1 with TRBJ1-5; 7 positions agree with TRBD1. Looked up from germline, CDR1 is SQVTM and CDR2 is ANQGSEA. V was clipped by 7 bases and J by 7 bases; unmatched bases: 10. The CDR3 covers 13 residues.

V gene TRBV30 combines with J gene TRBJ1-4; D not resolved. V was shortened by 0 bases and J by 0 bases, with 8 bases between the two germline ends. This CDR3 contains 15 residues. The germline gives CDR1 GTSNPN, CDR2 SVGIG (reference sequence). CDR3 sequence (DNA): TGTGCCTGGAGTGTATCAAGGACAACTAATGAAAAACTGTTTTTT. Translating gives CAWSVSRTTNEKLFF.

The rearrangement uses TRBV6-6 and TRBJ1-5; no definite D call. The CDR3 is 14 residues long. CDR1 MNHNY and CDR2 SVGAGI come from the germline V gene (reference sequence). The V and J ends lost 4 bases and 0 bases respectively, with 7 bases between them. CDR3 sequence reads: CASSFWGSNQPQHF. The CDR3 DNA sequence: TGTGCCAGCAGTTTCTGGGGTAGCAATCAGCCCCAGCATTTT.

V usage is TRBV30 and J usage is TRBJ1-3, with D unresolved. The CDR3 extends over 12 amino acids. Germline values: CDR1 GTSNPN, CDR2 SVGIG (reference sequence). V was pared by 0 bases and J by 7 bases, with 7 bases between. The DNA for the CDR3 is TGTGCCTGGAGTGTATTGGGGAACACCATATATTTT. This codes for CAWSVLGNTIYF.

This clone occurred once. The CDR3 DNA sequence: TGCGCCAGCAGCCCACCGCGGCGGGCGTACAATGAGCAGTTCTTC. Translating gives CASSPPRRAYNEQFF. The chain combines TRBV5-1 with TRBJ2-1, with D possibly being TRBD2 (5 bases). From germline, CDR1 is SGHRS and CDR2 YFSETQ. The CDR3 has 15 residues. The V end was cut by 4 bases, the J end by 4 bases, with 15 bases between. Complete variable domain (other parts from reference TRBV5-1 and TRBJ2-1): KAGVTQTPRYLIKTRGQQVTLSCSPISGHRSVSWYQQTPGQGLQFLFEYFSETQRNKGNFPGRFSGRQFSNSRSEMNVSTLELGDSALYLCASSPPRRAYNEQFFGPGTRLTVL.

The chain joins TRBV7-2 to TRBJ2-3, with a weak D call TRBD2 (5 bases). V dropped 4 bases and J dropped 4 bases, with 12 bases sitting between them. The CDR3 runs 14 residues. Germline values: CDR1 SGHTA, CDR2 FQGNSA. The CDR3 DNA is TGTGCCAGCAGCTCAGGACTCTCGGCAGATACGCAGTATTTT. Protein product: CASSSGLSADTQYF.